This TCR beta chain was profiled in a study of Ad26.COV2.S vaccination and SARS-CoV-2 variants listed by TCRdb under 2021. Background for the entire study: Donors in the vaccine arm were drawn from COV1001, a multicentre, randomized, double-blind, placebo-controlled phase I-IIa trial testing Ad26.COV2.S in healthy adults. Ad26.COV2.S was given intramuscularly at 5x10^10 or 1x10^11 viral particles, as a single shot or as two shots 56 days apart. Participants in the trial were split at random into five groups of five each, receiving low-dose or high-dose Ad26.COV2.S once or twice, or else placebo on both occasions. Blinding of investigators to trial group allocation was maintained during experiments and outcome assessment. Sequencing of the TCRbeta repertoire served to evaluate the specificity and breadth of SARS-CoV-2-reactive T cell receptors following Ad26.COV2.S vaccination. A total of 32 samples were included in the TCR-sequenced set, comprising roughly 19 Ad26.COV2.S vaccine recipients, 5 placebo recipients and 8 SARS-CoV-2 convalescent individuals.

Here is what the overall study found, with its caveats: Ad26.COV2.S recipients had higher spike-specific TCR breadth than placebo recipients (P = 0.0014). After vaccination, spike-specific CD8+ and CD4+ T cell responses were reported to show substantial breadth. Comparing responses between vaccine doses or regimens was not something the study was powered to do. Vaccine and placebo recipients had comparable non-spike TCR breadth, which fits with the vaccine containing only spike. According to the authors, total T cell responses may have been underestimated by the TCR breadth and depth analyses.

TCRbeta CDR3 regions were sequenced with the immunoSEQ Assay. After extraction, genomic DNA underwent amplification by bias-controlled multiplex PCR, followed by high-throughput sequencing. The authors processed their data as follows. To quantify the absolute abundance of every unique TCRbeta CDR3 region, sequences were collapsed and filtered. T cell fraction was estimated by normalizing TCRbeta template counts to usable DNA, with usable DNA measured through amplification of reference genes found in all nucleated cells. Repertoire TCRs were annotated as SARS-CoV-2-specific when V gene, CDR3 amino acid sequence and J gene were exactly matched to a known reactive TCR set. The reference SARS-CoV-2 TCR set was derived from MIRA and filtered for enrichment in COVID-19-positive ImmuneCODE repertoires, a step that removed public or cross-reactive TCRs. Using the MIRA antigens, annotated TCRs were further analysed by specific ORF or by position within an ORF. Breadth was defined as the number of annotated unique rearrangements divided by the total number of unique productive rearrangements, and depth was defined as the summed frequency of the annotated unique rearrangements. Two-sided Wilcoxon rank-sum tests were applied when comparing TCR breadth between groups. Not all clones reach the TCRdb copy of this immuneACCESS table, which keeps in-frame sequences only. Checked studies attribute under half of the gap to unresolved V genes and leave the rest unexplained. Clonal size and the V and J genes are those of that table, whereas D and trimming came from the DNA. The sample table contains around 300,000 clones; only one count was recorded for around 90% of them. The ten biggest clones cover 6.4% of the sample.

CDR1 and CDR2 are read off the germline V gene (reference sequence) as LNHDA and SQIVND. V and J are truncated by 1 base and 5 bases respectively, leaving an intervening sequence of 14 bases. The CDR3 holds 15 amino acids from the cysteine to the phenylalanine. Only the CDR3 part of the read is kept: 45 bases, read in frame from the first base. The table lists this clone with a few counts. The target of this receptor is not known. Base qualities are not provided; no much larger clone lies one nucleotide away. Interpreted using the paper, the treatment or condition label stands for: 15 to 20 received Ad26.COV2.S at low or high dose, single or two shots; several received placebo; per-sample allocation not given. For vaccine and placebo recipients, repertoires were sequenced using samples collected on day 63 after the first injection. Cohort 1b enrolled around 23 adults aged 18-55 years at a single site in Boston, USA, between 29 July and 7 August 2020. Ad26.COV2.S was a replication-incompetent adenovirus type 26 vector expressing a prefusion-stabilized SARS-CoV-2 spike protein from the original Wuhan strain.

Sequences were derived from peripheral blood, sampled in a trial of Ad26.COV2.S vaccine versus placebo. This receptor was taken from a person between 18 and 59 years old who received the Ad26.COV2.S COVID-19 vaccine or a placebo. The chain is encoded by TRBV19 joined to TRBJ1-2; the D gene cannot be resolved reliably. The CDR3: CASSIVNPLGYGYTF. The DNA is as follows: TGTGCCAGTAGTATAGTCAATCCGCTAGGGTATGGCTACACCTTC.